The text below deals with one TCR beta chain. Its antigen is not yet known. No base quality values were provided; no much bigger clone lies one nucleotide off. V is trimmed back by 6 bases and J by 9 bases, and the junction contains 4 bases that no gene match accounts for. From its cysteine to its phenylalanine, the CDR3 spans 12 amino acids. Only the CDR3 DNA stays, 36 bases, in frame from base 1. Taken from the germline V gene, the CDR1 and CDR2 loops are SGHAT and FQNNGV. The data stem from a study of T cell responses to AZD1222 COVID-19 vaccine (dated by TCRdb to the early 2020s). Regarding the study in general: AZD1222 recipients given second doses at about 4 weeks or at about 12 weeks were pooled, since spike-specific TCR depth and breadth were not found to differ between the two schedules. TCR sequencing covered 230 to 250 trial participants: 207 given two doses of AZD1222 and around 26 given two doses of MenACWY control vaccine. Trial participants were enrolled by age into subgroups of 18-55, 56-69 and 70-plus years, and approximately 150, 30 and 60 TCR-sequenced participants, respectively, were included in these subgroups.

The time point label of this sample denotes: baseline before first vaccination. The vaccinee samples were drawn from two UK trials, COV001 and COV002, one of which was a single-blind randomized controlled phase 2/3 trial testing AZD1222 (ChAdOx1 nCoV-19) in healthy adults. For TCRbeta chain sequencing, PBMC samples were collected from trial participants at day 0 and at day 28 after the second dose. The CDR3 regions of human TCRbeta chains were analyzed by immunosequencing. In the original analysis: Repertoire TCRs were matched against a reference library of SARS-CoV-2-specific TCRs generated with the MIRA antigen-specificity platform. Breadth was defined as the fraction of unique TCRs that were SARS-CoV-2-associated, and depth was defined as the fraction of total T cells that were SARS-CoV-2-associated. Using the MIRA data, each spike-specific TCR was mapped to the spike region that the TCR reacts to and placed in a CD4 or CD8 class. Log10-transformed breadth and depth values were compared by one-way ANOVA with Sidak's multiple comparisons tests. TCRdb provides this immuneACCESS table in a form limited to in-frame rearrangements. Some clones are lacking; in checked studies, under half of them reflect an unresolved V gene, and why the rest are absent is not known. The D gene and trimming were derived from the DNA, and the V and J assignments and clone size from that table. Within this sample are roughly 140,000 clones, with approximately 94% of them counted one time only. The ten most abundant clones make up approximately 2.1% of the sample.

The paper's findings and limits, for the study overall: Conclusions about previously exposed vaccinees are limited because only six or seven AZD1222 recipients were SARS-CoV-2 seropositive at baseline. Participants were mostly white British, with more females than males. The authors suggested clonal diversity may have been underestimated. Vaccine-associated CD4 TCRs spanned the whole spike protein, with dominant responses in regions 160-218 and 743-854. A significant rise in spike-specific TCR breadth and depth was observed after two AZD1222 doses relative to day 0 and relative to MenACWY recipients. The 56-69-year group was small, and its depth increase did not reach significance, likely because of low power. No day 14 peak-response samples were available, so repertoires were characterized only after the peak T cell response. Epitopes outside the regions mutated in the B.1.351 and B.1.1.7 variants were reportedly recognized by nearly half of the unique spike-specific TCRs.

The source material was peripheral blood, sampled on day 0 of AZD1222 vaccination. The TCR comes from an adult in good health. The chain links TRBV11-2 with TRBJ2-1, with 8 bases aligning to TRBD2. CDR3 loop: CASSSSGSEQFF. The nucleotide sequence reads TGTGCCAGCAGTTCTAGCGGGTCTGAGCAGTTCTTC.